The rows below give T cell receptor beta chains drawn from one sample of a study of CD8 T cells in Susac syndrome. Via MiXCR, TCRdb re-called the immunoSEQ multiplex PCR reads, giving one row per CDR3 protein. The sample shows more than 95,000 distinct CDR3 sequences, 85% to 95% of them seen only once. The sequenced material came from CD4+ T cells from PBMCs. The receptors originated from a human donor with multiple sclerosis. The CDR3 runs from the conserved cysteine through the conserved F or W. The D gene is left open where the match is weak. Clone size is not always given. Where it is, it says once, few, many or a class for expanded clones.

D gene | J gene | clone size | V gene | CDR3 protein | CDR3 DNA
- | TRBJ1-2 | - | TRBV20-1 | CSARDSLRPRTENYGYTF | TGCAGTGCTAGAGATTCCCTCCGACCTAGGACAGAAAACTATGGCTACACCTTC
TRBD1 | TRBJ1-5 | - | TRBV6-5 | CASSYKGQGWQPQHF | TGTGCCAGCAGTTACAAGGGACAGGGTTGGCAGCCCCAGCATTTT
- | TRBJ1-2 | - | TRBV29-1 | CSVDDGISNYGYTF | TGCAGCGTTGATGACGGTATTTCTAACTATGGCTACACCTTC
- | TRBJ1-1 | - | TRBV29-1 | CSVEDYSGYTEAFF | TGCAGCGTTGAAGATTATTCGGGTTACACTGAAGCTTTCTTT
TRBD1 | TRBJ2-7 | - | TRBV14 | CASSPSGTVSGEQYF | TGTGCCAGCAGCCCTTCCGGGACAGTCTCCGGCGAGCAGTACTTC
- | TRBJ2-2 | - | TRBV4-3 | CASSQDRLVTGELFF | TGCGCCAGCAGCCAAGACAGGCTCGTCACCGGGGAGCTGTTTTTT
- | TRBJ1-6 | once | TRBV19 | CASSIDERGTLHF | TGTGCCAGTAGTATAGATGAGCGGGGGACCCTCCACTTT
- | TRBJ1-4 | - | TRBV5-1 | CASSLRDTNEKLFF | TGCGCCAGCAGCCTCAGGGACACTAATGAAAAACTGTTTTTT
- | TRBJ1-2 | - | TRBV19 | CASQVQGYGYTF | TGTGCCAGTCAGGTACAGGGTTATGGCTACACCTTC
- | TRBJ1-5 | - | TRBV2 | CASSSQGAMDPQHF | TGTGCCAGCAGTTCCCAGGGTGCAATGGATCCCCAGCATTTT
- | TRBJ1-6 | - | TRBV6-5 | CASSSLFDYHKLGSPLHF | TGTGCCAGCAGTTCGCTTTTTGATTATCACAAGCTAGGATCACCCCTCCACTTT
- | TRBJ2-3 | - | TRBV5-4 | CASSPGLSSRSDTQYF | TGTGCCAGCAGCCCAGGACTATCCTCTCGGTCGGATACGCAGTATTTT
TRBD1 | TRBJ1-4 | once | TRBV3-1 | CASSRTGGGSGKLFF | TGTGCCAGCAGCCGAACAGGGGGCGGGTCAGGAAAACTGTTTTTT
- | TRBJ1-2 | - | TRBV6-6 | CASSLDRSNYGYTF | TGTGCCAGCAGTCTCGACAGGTCTAACTATGGCTACACCTTC
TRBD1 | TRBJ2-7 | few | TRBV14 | CASSQGRGPEQYF | TGTGCCAGCAGCCAAGGTAGGGGGCCGGAGCAGTACTTC
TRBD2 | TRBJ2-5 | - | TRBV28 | CASSFTSGGQETQYF | TGTGCCAGCAGTTTTACTAGCGGGGGACAAGAGACCCAGTACTTC
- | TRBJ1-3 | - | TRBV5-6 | CASSARFGGPGNTIYF | TGTGCCAGCAGCGCACGGTTTGGGGGTCCTGGAAACACCATATATTTT
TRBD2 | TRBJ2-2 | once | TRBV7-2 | CASSSRLAVNTGELFF | TGTGCCAGCAGCTCAAGACTAGCGGTAAACACCGGGGAGCTGTTTTTT
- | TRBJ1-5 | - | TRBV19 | CASTIPGSNQPQHF | TGTGCCAGTACCATACCAGGGAGCAATCAGCCCCAGCATTTT
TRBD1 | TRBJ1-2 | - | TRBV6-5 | CASSAGTGRGYGYTF | TGTGCCAGCAGTGCGGGGACAGGCCGAGGGTATGGCTACACCTTC